A selection of T cell receptor beta chains follows, all from one sample in a study of graft-versus-host responses after intestinal transplantation. Method: immunoSEQ multiplex PCR; TCRdb's copy keeps in-frame clones and lacks some. The table has about 18,000 clones, about nine tenths seen once. The sequencing used PBMCs, collected 350 to 400 days after transplant. These receptors were obtained from a human patient who received an intestinal transplant, so some T cells may come from the graft donor. Both conserved end residues are part of each CDR3. A D gene is named only where the DNA matches it firmly. A row's size may be missing; if present it is once, few, many or a size class.

V gene,clone size,J gene,D gene,CDR3 protein,CDR3 DNA
TRBV29-1,.,TRBJ1-1,.,CSAERGGYTEAFF,TGCAGCGCCGAAAGGGGGGGGTACACTGAAGCTTTCTTT
TRBV5-1,.,TRBJ1-4,.,CASSSRTVKNEKLFF,TGCGCCAGCAGCTCCAGGACAGTCAAAAATGAAAAACTGTTTTTT
TRBV11-2,once,TRBJ1-1,.,CASSLRSNTEAFF,TGTGCCAGCAGCTTACGAAGCAACACTGAAGCTTTCTTT
TRBV6-6,.,TRBJ1-5,.,CASSLGRYQPQHF,TGTGCCAGCAGCCTCGGACGGTATCAGCCCCAGCATTTT
TRBV5-1,.,TRBJ1-2,TRBD1,CASSSVQGSIYGYTF,TGCGCCAGCAGCTCCGTACAGGGGAGTATTTATGGCTACACCTTC
TRBV4-1,.,TRBJ2-6,.,CASSRLRGRAGANVLTF,TGCGCCAGCAGCCGGCTTAGGGGCAGGGCCGGGGCCAACGTCCTGACTTTC
TRBV11-1,.,TRBJ2-7,TRBD2,CASIPSGISYEQYF,TGTGCCAGCATCCCTAGCGGGATCTCCTACGAGCAGTACTTC
TRBV7-9,.,TRBJ2-5,.,CASSLGGGAETQYF,TGTGCCAGCAGCTTAGGTGGCGGAGCGGAGACCCAGTACTTC
TRBV11-2,.,TRBJ1-2,.,CAGSQGFGYTF,TGTGCCGGCAGCCAGGGATTTGGCTACACCTTC
TRBV6-5,.,TRBJ2-7,.,CASSYSRVSEQYF,TGTGCCAGCAGTTACTCTAGGGTTTCCGAGCAGTACTTC
TRBV6-5,.,TRBJ2-7,.,CASSFGGLYEQYF,TGTGCCAGCAGTTTCGGGGGCCTATACGAGCAGTACTTC
TRBV6-1,.,TRBJ2-1,.,CASSYSGTDNEQFF,TGTGCCAGCAGTTATTCGGGGACGGACAATGAGCAGTTCTTC
TRBV15,.,TRBJ1-2,TRBD1,CATSPISGPGQGKYGYTF,TGTGCCACCAGCCCTATATCCGGACCGGGACAGGGGAAGTATGGCTACACCTTC
TRBV27,.,TRBJ2-7,TRBD2,CSSSRKREGIYEQYF,TGTTCCAGCAGTCGAAAGCGGGAGGGTATCTACGAGCAGTACTTC
TRBV6-5,.,TRBJ2-7,.,CASKRSGHSYEQYF,TGTGCCAGCAAAAGGTCGGGTCACTCCTACGAGCAGTACTTC
TRBV6-1,.,TRBJ2-1,.,CASSDWRQFF,TGTGCCAGCAGCGACTGGCGGCAGTTCTTC
TRBV28,.,TRBJ1-1,TRBD1,CASSRQGDTEAFF,TGTGCCAGCAGTAGACAGGGGGACACTGAAGCTTTCTTT
TRBV29-1,.,TRBJ2-5,TRBD2,CSVDGRTSGGGRIGETQYF,TGCAGCGTTGATGGGAGGACTAGCGGGGGGGGCCGTATCGGAGAGACCCAGTACTTC
TRBV6-5,.,TRBJ2-3,.,CASSSGASTDTQYF,TGTGCCAGCAGCAGCGGAGCTAGCACAGATACGCAGTATTTT
TRBV5-1,.,TRBJ2-3,TRBD2,CASSPGTSGSKWADTQYF,TGCGCCAGCAGCCCAGGGACTAGCGGATCAAAGTGGGCAGATACGCAGTATTTT
TRBV28,.,TRBJ1-2,.,CASSRGGDYGYTF,TGTGCCAGCAGTAGGGGAGGTGACTATGGCTACACCTTC
TRBV6-5,.,TRBJ1-5,.,CASRPGAFLNQPQHF,TGTGCCAGCAGGCCAGGGGCCTTCCTCAATCAGCCCCAGCATTTT
TRBV6-1,.,TRBJ2-5,TRBD1,CASNGQAQETQYF,TGTGCCAGCAACGGACAGGCCCAAGAGACCCAGTACTTC
TRBV7-3,once,TRBJ1-3,.,CASSSDGTSGNTIYF,TGTGCCAGCAGCTCCGACGGCACCTCTGGAAACACCATATATTTT
TRBV28,.,TRBJ2-3,.,CASSSLGYREDTQYF,TGTGCCAGCAGTTCGTTGGGGTATAGGGAAGATACGCAGTATTTT
TRBV7-3,.,TRBJ2-5,.,CASSFPPRLLRRETQYF,TGTGCCAGCAGCTTCCCTCCCCGACTCCTACGGCGGGAGACCCAGTACTTC
TRBV27,.,TRBJ1-4,.,CASSLGQGGEKLFF,TGTGCCAGCAGTTTAGGGCAGGGAGGGGAAAAACTGTTTTTT
TRBV10-1,.,TRBJ2-7,.,CASRTAPGYEQYF,TGCGCCAGCAGGACAGCGCCTGGTTACGAGCAGTACTTC
TRBV4-1,.,TRBJ1-2,.,CASSQGMEGGYTF,TGCGCCAGCAGCCAAGGAATGGAGGGGGGCTACACCTTC
TRBV23-1,.,TRBJ1-1,TRBD1,CASADRDPSEAFF,TGCGCCAGCGCCGACAGGGATCCCTCTGAAGCTTTCTTT
TRBV11-2,.,TRBJ2-1,TRBD2,CASSQPPLAGEGNEQFF,TGTGCCAGCAGCCAGCCCCCACTAGCGGGAGAGGGCAATGAGCAGTTCTTC
TRBV6-1,.,TRBJ2-7,TRBD2,CASTGLVYEQYF,TGTGCCAGCACTGGACTAGTTTACGAGCAGTACTTC
TRBV30,few,TRBJ2-5,TRBD1,CAWKSQGTGGRETQYF,TGTGCCTGGAAAAGTCAAGGCACAGGGGGCAGGGAGACCCAGTACTTC
TRBV6-4,.,TRBJ1-2,TRBD1,CASSDSQGANYGYTF,TGTGCCAGCAGTGACTCTCAGGGGGCTAACTATGGCTACACCTTC
TRBV5-6,.,TRBJ1-1,TRBD1,CASSQGVSEAFF,TGTGCCAGCAGCCAGGGGGTCTCTGAAGCTTTCTTT
TRBV4-1,once,TRBJ2-3,.,CASSQDLGSPDEADTQYF,TGCGCCAGCAGCCAAGATCTCGGGAGCCCCGATGAGGCAGATACGCAGTATTTT
TRBV7-2,.,TRBJ1-3,.,CASSPDSFSGNTIYF,TGTGCCAGCAGCCCGGACAGTTTCTCTGGAAACACCATATATTTT
TRBV28,.,TRBJ2-7,.,CASSLPYYEQYF,TGTGCCAGCAGTTTACCTTACTACGAGCAGTACTTC
TRBV5-1,.,TRBJ2-7,.,CASSLIGQGDEQYF,TGCGCCAGCAGCTTGATAGGGCAGGGAGACGAGCAGTACTTC
TRBV10-2,.,TRBJ1-6,.,CASSDNPGVGNSPLHF,TGCGCCAGCAGTGATAATCCTGGGGTGGGGAATTCACCCCTCCACTTT
TRBV5-5,.,TRBJ2-7,.,CASSLVGLEQYF,TGTGCCAGCAGCTTGGTGGGATTGGAGCAGTACTTC
TRBV28,once,TRBJ2-5,.,CASSLWGHPQETQYF,TGTGCCAGCAGTTTATGGGGACACCCCCAAGAGACCCAGTACTTC
TRBV4-1,once,TRBJ2-7,TRBD1,CASSQVTGGEQYF,TGCGCCAGCAGCCAGGTTACAGGGGGCGAGCAGTACTTC
TRBV11-2,.,TRBJ1-1,TRBD1,CASSFGTENTEAFF,TGTGCCAGCAGTTTCGGGACAGAAAACACTGAAGCTTTCTTT
TRBV6-5,.,TRBJ2-3,.,CASSYGQVPNTQYF,TGTGCCAGCAGTTACGGGCAGGTACCAAATACGCAGTATTTT
TRBV29-1,.,TRBJ2-2,.,CSAIVGPSTGELFF,TGCAGCGCAATAGTCGGTCCCTCCACCGGGGAGCTGTTTTTT